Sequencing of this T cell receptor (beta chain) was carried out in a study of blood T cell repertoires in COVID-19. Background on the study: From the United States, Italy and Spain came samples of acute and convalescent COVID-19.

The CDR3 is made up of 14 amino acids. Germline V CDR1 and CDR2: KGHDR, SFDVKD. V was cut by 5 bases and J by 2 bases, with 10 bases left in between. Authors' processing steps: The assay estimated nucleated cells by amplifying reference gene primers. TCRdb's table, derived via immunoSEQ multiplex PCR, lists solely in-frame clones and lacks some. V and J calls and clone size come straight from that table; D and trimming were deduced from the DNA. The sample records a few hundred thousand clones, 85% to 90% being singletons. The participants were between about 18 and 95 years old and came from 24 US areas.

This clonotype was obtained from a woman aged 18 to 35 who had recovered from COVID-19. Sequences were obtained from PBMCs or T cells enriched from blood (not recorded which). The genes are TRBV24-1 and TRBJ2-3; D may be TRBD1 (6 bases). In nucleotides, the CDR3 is TGTGCCACCAGTGGGACAGCCTTCACAGATACGCAGTATTTT. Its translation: CATSGTAFTDTQYF.